This T cell receptor (beta chain) is from a study of blood T cell repertoires in COVID-19 (dated by TCRdb to the early 2020s). For the wider study: Samples covering the acute and convalescent phases of COVID-19 were provided by collaborators in the United States, Italy and Spain. The prospective study material was composed of cDNA or gDNA derived from T cells, B-cell-depleted T cells, or PBMCs. Deeply sampled blood TCRbeta repertoires from subjects exposed to, actively infected with, or recovered from COVID-19 were included in the dataset. The repertoires were released in a freely available public database meant as a resource for research on the immune response to SARS-CoV-2. Samples came from the ongoing ImmuneRACE study (first 160 participants) plus 1,254 subjects from 6 global collaborators. The sample metadata nearly always contained a de-identified subject ID, COVID-19 status, age in years and sex. Where HLA class I and class II types were available, the types were taken from metadata supplied by the sample provider, not from assay-based typing.

The full study reports these points: How much clinical and demographic metadata was included differed by source and by participant, and the metadata was provided uncurated.

To note about this clone: Its antigen target is currently unknown. It has no much larger one-base neighbor in the sample; base qualities were not kept.

TCRbeta CDR3 regions were amplified from genomic DNA by means of the immunoSEQ Assay, a bias-controlled multiplex PCR. The paper's processing steps were these. Within the assay, amplification of reference gene primers was used to estimate how many nucleated cells each sample contained. To quantify the absolute abundance of each unique TCRbeta CDR3 rearrangement, sequence reads were collapsed and filtered. For each sample, productive Simpson clonality was calculated as the square root of Simpson's diversity index over productive rearrangements. TCRdb re-hosts the immuneACCESS table, in-frame sequences only. Its copies lack some clones; in the studies checked, an unresolved V gene accounts for under half of them, and the cause for the rest is not known. V, J and clone size are those of that table, while D and trimming were read from the DNA. The sample profile shows 150,000 to 200,000 clones; approximately 88% of them were found once. The leading ten clones occupy around 2.9% of the sample.

From the cysteine up to the phenylalanine, the CDR3 has a length of 16 residues. The CDR3 DNA has 48 bases and is translated from base 1. The collaborating institutions used their own protocols to collect whole blood in K2EDTA tubes. For TCRbeta analysis, collaborator samples were shipped as frozen whole blood, as isolated PBMCs, or as DNA extracted from either sample type. The sample consisted of peripheral blood. This TCR was recovered from a man in his 60s with acute or convalescent COVID-19. Rearrangement joined TRBV21-1 to TRBJ1-2; the table calls TRBD1, which could not be checked here. TRBV21-1 is designated a pseudogene. The bases are TGTGCCAGCAGCAAGGCTGGGGGCGATCTTTGCTATGGCTACACCTTC. This codes for CASSKAGGDLCYGYTF.